The present TCR beta chain was sequenced within a study of T-cell memory formation after mild COVID-19. Points on this clonotype: Its antigen is still unknown.

Sample barcodes and UMIs were carried by the TCR alpha and TCR beta cDNA libraries that 5'RACE generated with constant-segment primers. TCRdb called the 5' RACE reads again in MiXCR, with one record for every CDR3 protein. This table has fewer than 250,000 distinct CDR3 sequences, about 17% appearing once. General study findings and limits: Day 15 to 85 contractors were CD4/CD8 balanced; later expanders leaned CD4+. The finding that pre-infection memory included some responding clones suggested that cross-reactive memory joined.

Germline V gives CDR1 MNHNS, CDR2 SASEGT. V was pared by 2 bases and J by 13 bases, with 10 bases of the junction left unmatched. The CDR3 is 16 residues long. The TCR sequence derives from an adult woman who had mild COVID-19 (a few samples of this study predate the infection). Cell type and time point are not known. V usage is TRBV6-1 and J usage is TRBJ1-6; 11 bases match TRBD1. Sequences were obtained from PBMCs or a T cell subset sorted from them (not recorded which). CDR3 bases: TGTGCCAGCAGTGAATTTCCGGGACAGGGGGTTAATCCCCTCCACTTT. Translating gives CASSEFPGQGVNPLHF.